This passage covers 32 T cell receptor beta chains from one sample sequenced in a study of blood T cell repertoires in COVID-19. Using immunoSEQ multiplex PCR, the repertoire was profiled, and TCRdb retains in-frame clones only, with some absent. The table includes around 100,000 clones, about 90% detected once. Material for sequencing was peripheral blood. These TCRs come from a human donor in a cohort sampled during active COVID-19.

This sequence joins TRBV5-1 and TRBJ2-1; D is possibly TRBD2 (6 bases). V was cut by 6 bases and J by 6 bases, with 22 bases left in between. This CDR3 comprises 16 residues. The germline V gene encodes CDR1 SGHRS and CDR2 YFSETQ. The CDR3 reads CASTATPGASVNEQFF. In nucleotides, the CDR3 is TGCGCCAGCACCGCGACCCCGGGAGCTTCCGTCAATGAGCAGTTCTTC.

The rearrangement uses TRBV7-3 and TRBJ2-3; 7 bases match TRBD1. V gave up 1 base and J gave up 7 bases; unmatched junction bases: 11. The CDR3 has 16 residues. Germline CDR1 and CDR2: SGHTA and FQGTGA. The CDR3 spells CASSLNRGSDQNTQYF. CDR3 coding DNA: TGTGCCAGCAGCTTAAACAGGGGTTCAGACCAAAATACGCAGTATTTT.

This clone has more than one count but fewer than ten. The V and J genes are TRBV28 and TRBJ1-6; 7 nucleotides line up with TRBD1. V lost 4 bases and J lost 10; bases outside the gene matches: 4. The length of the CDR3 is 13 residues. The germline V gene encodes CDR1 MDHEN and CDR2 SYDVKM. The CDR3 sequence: CASSWTGGSPLHF. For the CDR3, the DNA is TGTGCCAGCAGTTGGACAGGAGGCTCACCCCTCCACTTT.

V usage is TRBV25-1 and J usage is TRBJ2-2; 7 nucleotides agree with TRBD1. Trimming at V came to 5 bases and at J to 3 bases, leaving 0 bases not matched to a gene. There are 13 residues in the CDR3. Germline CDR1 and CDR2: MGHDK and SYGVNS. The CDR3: CASSTGDTGELFF. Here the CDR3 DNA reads TGTGCCAGCAGTACAGGGGACACCGGGGAGCTGTTTTTT.

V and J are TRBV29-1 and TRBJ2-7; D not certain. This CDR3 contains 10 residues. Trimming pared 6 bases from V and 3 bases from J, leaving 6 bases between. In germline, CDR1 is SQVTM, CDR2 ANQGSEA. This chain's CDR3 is CSVEDYEQYF. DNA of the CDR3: TGCAGCGTCGAGGACTACGAGCAGTACTTC.

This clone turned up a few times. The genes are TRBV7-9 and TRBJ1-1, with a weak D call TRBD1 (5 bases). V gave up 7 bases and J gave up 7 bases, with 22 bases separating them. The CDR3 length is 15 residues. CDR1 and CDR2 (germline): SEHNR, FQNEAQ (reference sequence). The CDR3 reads CASIPPAGFSGEAFF. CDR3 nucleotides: TGTGCCAGCATCCCCCCCGCAGGGTTTAGTGGTGAAGCTTTCTTT.

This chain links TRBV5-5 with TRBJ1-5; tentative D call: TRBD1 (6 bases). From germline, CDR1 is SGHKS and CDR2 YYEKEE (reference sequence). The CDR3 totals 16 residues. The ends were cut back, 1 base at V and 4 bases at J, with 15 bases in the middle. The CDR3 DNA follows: TGTGCCAGCAGCTTGAGGGGGACGGCTCTTAATCAGCCCCAGCATTTT. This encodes CASSLRGTALNQPQHF.

The CDR3 sequence is CASSLDRVSPLHF. The CDR3 DNA reads as TGTGCCAGCAGCTTAGACAGGGTTTCACCCCTCCACTTT. The chain joins TRBV5-4 to TRBJ1-6; 7 nucleotides line up with TRBD1. V dropped 2 bases and J dropped 9; count of bases not matched to a gene: 2. Looked up from germline, CDR1 is SGHNT and CDR2 is YYREEE (reference sequence). This CDR3 has 13 amino acids.

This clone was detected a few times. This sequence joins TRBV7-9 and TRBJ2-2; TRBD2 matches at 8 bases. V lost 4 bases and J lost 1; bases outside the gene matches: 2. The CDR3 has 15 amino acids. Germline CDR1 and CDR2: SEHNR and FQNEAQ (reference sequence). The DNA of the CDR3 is TGTGCCAGCAGCTCCAGCGGGGGGAACACCGGGGAGCTGTTTTTT. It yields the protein CASSSSGGNTGELFF.

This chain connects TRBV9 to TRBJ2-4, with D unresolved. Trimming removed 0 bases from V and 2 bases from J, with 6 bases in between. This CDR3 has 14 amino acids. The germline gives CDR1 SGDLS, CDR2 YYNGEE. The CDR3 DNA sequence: TGTGCCAGCAGCGTAGCCTTTACCAAAAACATTCAGTACTTC. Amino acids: CASSVAFTKNIQYF.

The CDR3 protein is CASRLSSLNYGYTF. For the CDR3, the DNA is TGTGCCAGCAGATTGTCCAGTCTTAACTATGGCTACACCTTC. The chain joins TRBV2 to TRBJ1-2; D gene ambiguous. The CDR3 runs 14 residues. Between the trimmed V and J ends, which lost 6 bases and 1 base, there was a span of 12 bases. Germline CDR1 reads SNHLY; CDR2 reads FYNNEI.

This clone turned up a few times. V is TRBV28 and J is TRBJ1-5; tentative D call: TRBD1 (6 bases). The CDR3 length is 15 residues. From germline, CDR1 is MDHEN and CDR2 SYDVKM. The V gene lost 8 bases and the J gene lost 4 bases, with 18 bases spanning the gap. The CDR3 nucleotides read TGTGCCAGCTACTTACCTGGACAGAATAATCAGCCCCAGCATTTT. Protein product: CASYLPGQNNQPQHF.

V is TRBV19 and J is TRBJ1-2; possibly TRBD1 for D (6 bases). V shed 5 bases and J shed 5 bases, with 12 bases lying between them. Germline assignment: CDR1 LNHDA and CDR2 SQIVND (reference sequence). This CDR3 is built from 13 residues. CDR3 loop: CASSLTGAYGYTF. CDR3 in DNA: TGTGCCAGTAGTTTGACAGGAGCTTATGGCTACACCTTC.

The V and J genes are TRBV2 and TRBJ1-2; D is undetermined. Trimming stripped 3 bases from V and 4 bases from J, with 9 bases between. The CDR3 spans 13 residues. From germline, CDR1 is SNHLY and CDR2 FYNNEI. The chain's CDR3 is CASSERVIYGYTF. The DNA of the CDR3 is TGTGCCAGCAGTGAGAGGGTAATCTATGGCTACACCTTC.

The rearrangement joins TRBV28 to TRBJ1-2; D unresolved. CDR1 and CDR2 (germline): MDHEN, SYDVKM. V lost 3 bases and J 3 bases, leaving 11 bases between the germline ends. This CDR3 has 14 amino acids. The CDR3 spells CASSFAFQDYGYTF. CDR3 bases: TGTGCCAGCAGTTTTGCGTTCCAGGACTATGGCTACACCTTC.

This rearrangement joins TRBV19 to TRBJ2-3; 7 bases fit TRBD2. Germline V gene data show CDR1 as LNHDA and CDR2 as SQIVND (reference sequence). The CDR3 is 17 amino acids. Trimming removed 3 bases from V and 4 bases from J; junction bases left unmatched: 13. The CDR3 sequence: CASSMSTSVPGADTQYF. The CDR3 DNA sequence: TGTGCCAGTAGTATGTCCACTAGCGTCCCCGGGGCAGATACGCAGTATTTT.

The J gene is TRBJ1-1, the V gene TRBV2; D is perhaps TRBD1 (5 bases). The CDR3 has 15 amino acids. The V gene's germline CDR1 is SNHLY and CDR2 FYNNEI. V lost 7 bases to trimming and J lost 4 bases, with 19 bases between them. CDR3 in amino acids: CASTQVGGGGTEAFF. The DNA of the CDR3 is TGTGCCAGCACTCAGGTCGGCGGCGGGGGCACTGAAGCTTTCTTT.

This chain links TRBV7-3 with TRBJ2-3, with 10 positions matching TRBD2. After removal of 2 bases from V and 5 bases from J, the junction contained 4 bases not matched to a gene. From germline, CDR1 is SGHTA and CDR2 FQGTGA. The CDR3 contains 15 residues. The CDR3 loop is CASSLGTSDVDTQYF. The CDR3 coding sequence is TGTGCCAGCAGCTTAGGGACTAGCGATGTAGATACGCAGTATTTT.

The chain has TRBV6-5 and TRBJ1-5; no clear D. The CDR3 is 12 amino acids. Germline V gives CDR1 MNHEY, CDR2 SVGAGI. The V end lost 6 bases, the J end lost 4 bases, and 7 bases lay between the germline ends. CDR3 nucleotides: TGTGCCAGCAGATCCCCGAATCAGCCCCAGCATTTT. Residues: CASRSPNQPQHF.

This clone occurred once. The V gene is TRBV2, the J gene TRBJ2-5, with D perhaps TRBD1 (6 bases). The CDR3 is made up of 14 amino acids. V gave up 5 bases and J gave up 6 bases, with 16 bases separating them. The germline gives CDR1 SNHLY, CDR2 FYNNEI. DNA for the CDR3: TGTGCCAGCAGTCCCCCTATACAGGGCCAGACCCAGTACTTC. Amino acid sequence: CASSPPIQGQTQYF. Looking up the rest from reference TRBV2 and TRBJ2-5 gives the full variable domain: EPEVTQTPSHQVTQMGQEVILRCVPISNHLYFYWYRQILGQKVEFLVSFYNNEISEKSEIFDDQFSVERPDGSNFTLKIRSTKLEDSAMYFCASSPPIQGQTQYFGPGTRLLVL.

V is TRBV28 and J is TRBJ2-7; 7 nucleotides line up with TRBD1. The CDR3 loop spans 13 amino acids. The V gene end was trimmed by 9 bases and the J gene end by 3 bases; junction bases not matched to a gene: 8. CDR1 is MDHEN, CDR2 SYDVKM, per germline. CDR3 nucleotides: TGTGCCAGTTCCGGGACAGTGGTCTACGAGCAGTACTTC. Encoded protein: CASSGTVVYEQYF.

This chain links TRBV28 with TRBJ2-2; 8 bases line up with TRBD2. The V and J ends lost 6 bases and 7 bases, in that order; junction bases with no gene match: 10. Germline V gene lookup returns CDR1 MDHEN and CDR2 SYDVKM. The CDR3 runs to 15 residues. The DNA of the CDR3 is TGTGCCAGCAGGAGAAGCGGGGGCATCATCGGGGAGCTGTTTTTT. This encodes CASRRSGGIIGELFF.

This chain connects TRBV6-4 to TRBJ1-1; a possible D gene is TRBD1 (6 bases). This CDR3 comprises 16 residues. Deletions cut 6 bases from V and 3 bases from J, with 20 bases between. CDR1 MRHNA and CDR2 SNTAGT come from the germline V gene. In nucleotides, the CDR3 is TGTGCCAGCAGCCAAACTTTAACCAGGGGATACACTGAAGCTTTCTTT. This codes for CASSQTLTRGYTEAFF.

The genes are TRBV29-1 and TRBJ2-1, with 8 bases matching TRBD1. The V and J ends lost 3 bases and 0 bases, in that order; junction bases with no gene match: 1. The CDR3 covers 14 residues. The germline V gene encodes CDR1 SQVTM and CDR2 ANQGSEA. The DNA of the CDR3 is TGCAGCGTTGACCAGGGGGCCTCCTACAATGAGCAGTTCTTC. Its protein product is CSVDQGASYNEQFF.

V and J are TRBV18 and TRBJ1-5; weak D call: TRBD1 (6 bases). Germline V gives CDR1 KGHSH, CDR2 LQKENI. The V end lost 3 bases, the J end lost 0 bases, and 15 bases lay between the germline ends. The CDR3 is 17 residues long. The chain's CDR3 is CASSPQLQGYSNQPQHF. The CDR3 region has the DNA TGTGCCAGCTCACCGCAATTACAGGGCTATAGCAATCAGCCCCAGCATTTT.

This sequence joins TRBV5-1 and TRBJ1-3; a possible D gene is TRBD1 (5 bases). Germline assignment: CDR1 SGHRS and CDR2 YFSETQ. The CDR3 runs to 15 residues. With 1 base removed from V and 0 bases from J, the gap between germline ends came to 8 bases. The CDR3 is CASSLPGGSGNTIYF. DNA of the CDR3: TGCGCCAGCAGCTTGCCCGGGGGCTCTGGAAACACCATATATTTT.

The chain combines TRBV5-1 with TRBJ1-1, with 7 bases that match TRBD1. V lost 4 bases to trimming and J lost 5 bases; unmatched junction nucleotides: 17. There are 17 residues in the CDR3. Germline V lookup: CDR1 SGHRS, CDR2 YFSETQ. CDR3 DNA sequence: TGCGCCAGCAGCCGAACCTCGACAGGGTTGATGAGGACTGAAGCTTTCTTT. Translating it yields CASSRTSTGLMRTEAFF. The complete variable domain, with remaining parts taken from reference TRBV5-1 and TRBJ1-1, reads KAGVTQTPRYLIKTRGQQVTLSCSPISGHRSVSWYQQTPGQGLQFLFEYFSETQRNKGNFPGRFSGRQFSNSRSEMNVSTLELGDSALYLCASSRTSTGLMRTEAFFGQGTRLTVV.

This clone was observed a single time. For the CDR3, the DNA is TGCGCCAGCAGCTTGGGCGGGGGGGCGTCCTACAATGAGCAGTTCTTC. As protein: CASSLGGGASYNEQFF. The chain carries TRBV5-1 and TRBJ2-1; 9 bases map to TRBD2. The CDR3 sequence is 16 residues long. Germline values: CDR1 SGHRS, CDR2 YFSETQ. J gave up 1 base and V 0 bases, and 2 bases lay outside the gene matches.

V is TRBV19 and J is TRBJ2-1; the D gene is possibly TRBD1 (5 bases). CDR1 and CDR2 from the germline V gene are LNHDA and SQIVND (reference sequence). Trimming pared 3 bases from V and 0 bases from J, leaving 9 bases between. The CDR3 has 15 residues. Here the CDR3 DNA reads TGTGCCAGTAGTATCACCGACAGCTCCTACAATGAGCAGTTCTTC. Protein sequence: CASSITDSSYNEQFF.

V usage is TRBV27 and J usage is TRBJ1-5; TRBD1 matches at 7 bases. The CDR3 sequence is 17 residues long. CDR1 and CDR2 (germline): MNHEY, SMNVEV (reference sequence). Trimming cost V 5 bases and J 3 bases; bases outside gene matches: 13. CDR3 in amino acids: CASSRQGTPLVNQPQHF. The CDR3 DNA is TGTGCCAGCAGTAGACAGGGTACCCCTTTAGTCAATCAGCCCCAGCATTTT.

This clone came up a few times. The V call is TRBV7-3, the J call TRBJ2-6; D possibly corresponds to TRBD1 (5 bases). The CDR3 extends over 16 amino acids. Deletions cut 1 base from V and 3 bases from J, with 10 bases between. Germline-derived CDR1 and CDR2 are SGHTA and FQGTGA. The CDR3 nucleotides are TGTGCCAGCAGCTTAAGCAGGGCCTTTGGGGCCAACGTCCTGACTTTC. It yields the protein CASSLSRAFGANVLTF.

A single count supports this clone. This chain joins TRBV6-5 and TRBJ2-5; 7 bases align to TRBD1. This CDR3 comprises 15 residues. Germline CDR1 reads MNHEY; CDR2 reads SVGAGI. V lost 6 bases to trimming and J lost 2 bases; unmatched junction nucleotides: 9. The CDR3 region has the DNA TGTGCCAGCAGCCTGACAGGGTTTCTACAAGAGACCCAGTACTTC. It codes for CASSLTGFLQETQYF.